This record looks at one TCR beta chain sequence and its context. Its target is not known. The rectum was sampled with one to two pinch biopsies at colonoscopy. With 5 bases clipped from V and 2 bases from J, the junction kept 11 bases outside the gene matches. Germline V gene lookup returns CDR1 PRHDT and CDR2 FYEKMQ (reference sequence). The CDR3 totals 17 residues. These data are taken from a study of pediatric ulcerative colitis. Up to 500,000 reads were sequenced per sample. Data came from immunoSEQ multiplex PCR; TCRdb stores just in-frame clones and leaves some out. The repertoire has some 10,000 clones, roughly 82% of them found once; the top ten carry approximately 3.9%. Study conclusions and caveats: Total lymphocyte DNA, not sorted subsets, was the template. Blood samples from a couple of patients yielded substantially fewer templates and were excluded from blood-rectal overlap analysis.

The chain has TRBV13 and TRBJ2-3, with 9 bases aligning to TRBD2. The receptor's source is a girl aged 5-17 years who was a control in a study of pediatric ulcerative colitis. The sample consisted of gut tissue. The CDR3 here is CASSPSIAGAHTDTQYF. In DNA, the CDR3 is TGTGCCAGCAGCCCCTCGATAGCGGGAGCTCACACAGATACGCAGTATTTT.